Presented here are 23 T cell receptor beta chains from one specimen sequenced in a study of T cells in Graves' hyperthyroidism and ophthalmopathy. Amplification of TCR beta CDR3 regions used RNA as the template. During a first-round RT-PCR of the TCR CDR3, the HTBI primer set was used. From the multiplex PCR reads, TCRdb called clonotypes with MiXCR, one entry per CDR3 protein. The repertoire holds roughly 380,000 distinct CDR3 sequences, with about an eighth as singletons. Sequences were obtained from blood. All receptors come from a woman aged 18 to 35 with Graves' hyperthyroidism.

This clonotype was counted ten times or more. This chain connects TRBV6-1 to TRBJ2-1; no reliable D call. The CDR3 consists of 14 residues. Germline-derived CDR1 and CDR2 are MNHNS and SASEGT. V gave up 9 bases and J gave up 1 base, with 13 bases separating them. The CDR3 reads CASAPAPSYNEQFF. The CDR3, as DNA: TGTGCCAGTGCGCCAGCCCCATCCTACAATGAGCAGTTCTTC.

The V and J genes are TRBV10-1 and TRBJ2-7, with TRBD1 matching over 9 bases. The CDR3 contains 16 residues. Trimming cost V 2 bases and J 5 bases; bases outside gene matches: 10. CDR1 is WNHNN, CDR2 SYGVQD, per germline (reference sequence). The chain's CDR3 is CASSEGPGTGRDEQYF. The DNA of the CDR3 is TGCGCCAGCAGTGAGGGGCCCGGGACAGGGCGGGACGAGCAGTACTTC.

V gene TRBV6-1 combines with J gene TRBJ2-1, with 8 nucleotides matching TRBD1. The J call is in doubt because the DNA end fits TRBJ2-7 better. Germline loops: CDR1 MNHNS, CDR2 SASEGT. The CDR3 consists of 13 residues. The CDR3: CASSGTGDNEQYF. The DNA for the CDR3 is TGTGCCAGCAGCGGGACAGGAGACAATGAGCAGTACTTC.

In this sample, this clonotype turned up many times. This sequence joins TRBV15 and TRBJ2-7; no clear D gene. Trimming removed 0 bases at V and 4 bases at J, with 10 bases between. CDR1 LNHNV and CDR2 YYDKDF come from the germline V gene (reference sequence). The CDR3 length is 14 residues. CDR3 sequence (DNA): TGTGCCACCAGCAGAGAGCTCACCTATTACGAGCAGTACTTC. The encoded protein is CATSRELTYYEQYF.

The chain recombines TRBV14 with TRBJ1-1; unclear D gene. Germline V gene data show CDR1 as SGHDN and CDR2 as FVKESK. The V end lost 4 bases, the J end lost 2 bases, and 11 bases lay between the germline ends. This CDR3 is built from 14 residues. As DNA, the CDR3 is TGTGCCAGCAGCCCTGGGTCCGTTAACACTGAAGCTTTCTTT. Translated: CASSPGSVNTEAFF. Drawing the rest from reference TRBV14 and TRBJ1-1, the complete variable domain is EAGVTQFPSHSVIEKGQTVTLRCDPISGHDNLYWYRRVMGKEIKFLLHFVKESKQDESGMPNNRFLAERTGGTYSTLKVQPAELEDSGVYFCASSPGSVNTEAFFGQGTRLTVV.

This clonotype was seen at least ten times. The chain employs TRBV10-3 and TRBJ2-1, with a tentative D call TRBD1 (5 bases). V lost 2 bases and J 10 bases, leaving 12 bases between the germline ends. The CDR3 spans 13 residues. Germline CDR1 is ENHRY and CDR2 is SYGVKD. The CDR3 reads CAISERQNMEQFF. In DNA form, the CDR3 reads TGTGCCATCAGTGAGAGACAGAACATGGAGCAGTTCTTC.

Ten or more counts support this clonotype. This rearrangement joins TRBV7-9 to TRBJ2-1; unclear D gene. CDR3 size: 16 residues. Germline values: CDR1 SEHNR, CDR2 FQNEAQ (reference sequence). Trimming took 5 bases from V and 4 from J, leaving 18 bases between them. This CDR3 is CASSPPVGARYNEQFF. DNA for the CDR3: TGTGCCAGCAGCCCGCCGGTCGGAGCCAGGTACAATGAGCAGTTCTTC.

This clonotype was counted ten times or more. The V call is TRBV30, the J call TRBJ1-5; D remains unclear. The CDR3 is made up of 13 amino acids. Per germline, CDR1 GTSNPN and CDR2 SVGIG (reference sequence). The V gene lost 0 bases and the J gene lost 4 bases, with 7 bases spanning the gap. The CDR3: CAWSVRRNQPQHF. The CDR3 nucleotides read TGTGCCTGGAGTGTACGGAGGAATCAGCCCCAGCATTTT.

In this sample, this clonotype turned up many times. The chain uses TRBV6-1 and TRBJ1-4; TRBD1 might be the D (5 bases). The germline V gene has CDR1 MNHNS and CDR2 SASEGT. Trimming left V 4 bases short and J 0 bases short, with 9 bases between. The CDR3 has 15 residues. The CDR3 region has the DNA TGTGCCAGCAGTGCGCAGGGTGCAACTAATGAAAAACTGTTTTTT. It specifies CASSAQGATNEKLFF.

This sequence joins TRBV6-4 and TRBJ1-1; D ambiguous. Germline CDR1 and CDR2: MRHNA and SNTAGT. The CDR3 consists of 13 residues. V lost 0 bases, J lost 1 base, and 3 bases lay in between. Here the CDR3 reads CASSDSTNTEAFF. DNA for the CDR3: TGTGCCAGCAGTGACTCAACGAACACTGAAGCTTTCTTT.

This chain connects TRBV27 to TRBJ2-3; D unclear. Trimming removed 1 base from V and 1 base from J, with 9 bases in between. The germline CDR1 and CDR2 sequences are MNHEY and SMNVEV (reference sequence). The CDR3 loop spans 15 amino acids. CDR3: CASSLFSPGTDTQYF. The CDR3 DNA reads TGTGCCAGCAGTTTATTTTCGCCGGGCACAGATACGCAGTATTTT.

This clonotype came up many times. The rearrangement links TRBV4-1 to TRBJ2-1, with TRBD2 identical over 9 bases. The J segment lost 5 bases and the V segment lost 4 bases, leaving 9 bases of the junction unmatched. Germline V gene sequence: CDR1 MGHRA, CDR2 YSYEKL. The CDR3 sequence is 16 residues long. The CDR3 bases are TGCGCCAGCAGCCCCCTTGGCCAGCGGGAGGACAATGAGCAGTTCTTC. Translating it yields CASSPLGQREDNEQFF.

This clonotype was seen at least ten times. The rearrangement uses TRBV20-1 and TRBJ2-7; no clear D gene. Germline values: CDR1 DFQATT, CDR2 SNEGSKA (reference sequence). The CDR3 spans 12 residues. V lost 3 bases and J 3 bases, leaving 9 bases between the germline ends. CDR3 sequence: CSASIVSYEQYF. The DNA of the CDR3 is TGCAGTGCTAGCATAGTCAGCTACGAGCAGTACTTC.

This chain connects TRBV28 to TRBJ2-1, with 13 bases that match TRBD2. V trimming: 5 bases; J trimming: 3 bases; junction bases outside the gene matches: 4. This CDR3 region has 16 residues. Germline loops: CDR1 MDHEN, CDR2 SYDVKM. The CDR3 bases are TGTGCCAGCAGTCCCTGGACTAGCGGGAGCTACAATGAGCAGTTCTTC. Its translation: CASSPWTSGSYNEQFF.

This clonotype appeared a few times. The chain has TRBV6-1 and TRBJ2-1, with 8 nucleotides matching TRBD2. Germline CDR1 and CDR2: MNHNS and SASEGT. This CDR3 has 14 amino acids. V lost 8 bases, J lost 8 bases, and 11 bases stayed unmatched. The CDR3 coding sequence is TGTGCCAGCGGCAAGCTAGCGGGCGTCTATGAGCAGTTCTTC. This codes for CASGKLAGVYEQFF.

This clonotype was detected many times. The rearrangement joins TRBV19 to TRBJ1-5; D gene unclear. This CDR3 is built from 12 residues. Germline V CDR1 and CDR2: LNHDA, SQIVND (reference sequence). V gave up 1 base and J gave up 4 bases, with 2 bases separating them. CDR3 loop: CASSIVNQPQHF. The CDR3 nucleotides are TGTGCCAGTAGTATAGTTAATCAGCCCCAGCATTTT.

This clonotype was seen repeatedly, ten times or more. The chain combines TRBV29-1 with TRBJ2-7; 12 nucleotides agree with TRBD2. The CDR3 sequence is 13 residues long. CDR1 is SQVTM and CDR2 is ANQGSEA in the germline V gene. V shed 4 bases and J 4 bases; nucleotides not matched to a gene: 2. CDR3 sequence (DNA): TGCAGCGTTGCGACTAGCGGGAGATACGAGCAGTACTTC. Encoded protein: CSVATSGRYEQYF.

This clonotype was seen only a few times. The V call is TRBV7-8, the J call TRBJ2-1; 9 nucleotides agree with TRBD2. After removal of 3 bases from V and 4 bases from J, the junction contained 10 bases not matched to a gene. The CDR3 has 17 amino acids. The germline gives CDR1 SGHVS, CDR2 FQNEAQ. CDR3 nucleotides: TGTGCCAGCAGCTTGAGGACTAGCGTACGCGCTTACAATGAGCAGTTCTTC. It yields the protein CASSLRTSVRAYNEQFF. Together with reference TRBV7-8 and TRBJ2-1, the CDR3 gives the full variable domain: GAGVSQSPRYKVAKRGQDVALRCDPISGHVSLFWYQQALGQGPEFLTYFQNEAQLDKSGLPSDRFFAERPEGSVSTLKIQRTQQEDSAVYLCASSLRTSVRAYNEQFFGPGTRLTVL.

CDR3 in amino acids: CATGVRETQYF. The CDR3 coding sequence is TGTGCCACGGGGGTGCGGGAGACCCAGTACTTC. V is TRBV24-1 and J is TRBJ2-5, with D tentatively TRBD1 or TRBD2 (5 bases each). Trimming stripped 10 bases from V and 5 bases from J, with 10 bases between. Germline lookup yields CDR1 KGHDR and CDR2 SFDVKD. The CDR3 length is 11 residues.

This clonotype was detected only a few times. The CDR3 spells CASSPRRGSGANVLTF. In DNA form, the CDR3 reads TGTGCCAGCAGCCCTAGGAGGGGGTCTGGGGCCAACGTCCTGACTTTC. The V gene is TRBV4-2, the J gene TRBJ2-6, with D perhaps matching TRBD1 or TRBD2 (6 bases each). Trimming took off 4 bases at V and 1 base at J, with 11 bases between the two ends. Germline CDR1 is LGHNA and CDR2 is YNFKEQ. CDR3 size: 16 residues.

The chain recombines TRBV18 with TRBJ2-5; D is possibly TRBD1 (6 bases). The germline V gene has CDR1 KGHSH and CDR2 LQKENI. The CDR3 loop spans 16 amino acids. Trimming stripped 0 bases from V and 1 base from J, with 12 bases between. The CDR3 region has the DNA TGTGCCAGCTCACCACCGGGGGCCCCTCCCCAAGAGACCCAGTACTTC. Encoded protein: CASSPPGAPPQETQYF. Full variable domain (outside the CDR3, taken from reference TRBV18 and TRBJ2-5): NAGVMQNPRHLVRRRGQEARLRCSPMKGHSHVYWYRQLPEEGLKFMVYLQKENIIDESGMPKERFSAEFPKEGPSILRIQQVVRGDSAAYFCASSPPGAPPQETQYFGPGTRLLVL.

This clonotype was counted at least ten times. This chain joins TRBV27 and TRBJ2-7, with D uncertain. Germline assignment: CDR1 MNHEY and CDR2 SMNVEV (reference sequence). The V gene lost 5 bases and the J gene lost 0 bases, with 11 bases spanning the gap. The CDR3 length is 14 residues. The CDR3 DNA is TGTGCCAGCAGTGAGGACGGCTACTCCTACGAGCAGTACTTC. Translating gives CASSEDGYSYEQYF.

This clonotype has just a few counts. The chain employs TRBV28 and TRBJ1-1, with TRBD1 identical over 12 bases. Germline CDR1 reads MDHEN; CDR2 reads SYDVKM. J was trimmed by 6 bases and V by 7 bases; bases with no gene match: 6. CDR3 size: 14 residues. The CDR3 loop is CASTGTGGVPEAFF. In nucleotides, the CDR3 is TGTGCCAGCACCGGGACAGGGGGCGTCCCTGAAGCTTTCTTT.